This T cell receptor beta chain was observed in a study of blood T cell repertoires in COVID-19. Study summary: Sites across the United States, Italy and Spain contributed samples from acute and convalescent COVID-19. In each case, the material was cDNA or gDNA derived from T cells, B-cell-depleted T cells, or PBMCs.

This clone has just one count. In the study's own analysis: Estimated nucleated cell counts came from reference gene primer amplification. Only in-frame clones appear in the TCRdb table, and some are missing; sequencing was by immunoSEQ multiplex PCR. Clonal size and the V and J genes are those of that table, whereas D and trimming came from the DNA. The table lists 54,000 or so clones, about four fifths of them singletons, with 3.5% in the top ten. Sequenced input: peripheral blood. This sequence originates from an elderly woman with acute or convalescent COVID-19.

The CDR3 sequence is CASSFGGRASNEQFF. CDR3 DNA sequence: TGTGCCAGCAGCTTCGGCGGGAGGGCCAGCAATGAGCAGTTCTTC. The V and J genes are TRBV7-9 and TRBJ2-1, with TRBD2 matching over 9 bases. Trimming took 3 bases from V and 6 from J; bases not matched to a gene: 6. This CDR3 spans 15 amino acids. CDR1 is SEHNR, CDR2 FQNEAQ, per germline (reference sequence).